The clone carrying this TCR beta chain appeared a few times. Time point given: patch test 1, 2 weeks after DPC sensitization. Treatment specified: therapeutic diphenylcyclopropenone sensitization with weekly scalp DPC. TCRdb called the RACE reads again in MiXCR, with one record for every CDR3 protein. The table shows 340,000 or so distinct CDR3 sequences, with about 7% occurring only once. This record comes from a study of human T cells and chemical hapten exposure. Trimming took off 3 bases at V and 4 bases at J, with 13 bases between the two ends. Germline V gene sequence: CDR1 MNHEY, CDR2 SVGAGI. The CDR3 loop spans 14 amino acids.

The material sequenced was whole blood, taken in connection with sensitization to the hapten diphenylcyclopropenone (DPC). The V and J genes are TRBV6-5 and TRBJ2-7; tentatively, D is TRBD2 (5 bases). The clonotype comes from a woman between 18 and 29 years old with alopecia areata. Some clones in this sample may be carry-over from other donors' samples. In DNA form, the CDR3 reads TGTGCCAGCAGTTATAGAGGACGGGGATACGAGCAGTACTTC. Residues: CASSYRGRGYEQYF.